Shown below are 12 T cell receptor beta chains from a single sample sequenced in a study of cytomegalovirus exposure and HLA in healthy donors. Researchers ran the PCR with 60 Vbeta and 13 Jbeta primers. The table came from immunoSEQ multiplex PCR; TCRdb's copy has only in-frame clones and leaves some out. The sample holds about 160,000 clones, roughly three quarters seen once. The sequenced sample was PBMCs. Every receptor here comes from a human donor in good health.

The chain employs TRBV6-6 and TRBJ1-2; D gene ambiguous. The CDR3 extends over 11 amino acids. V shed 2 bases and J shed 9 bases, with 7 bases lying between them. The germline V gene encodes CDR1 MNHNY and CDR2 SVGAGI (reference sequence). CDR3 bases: TGTGCCAGCAGTTACGACGGGAGCTACACCTTC. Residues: CASSYDGSYTF.

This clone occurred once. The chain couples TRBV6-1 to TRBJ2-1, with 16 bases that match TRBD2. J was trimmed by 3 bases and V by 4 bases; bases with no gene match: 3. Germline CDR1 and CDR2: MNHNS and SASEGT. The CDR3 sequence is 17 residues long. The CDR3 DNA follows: TGTGCCAGCAGTGGAGGGACTAGCGGGGGGGACTACAATGAGCAGTTCTTC. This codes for CASSGGTSGGDYNEQFF.

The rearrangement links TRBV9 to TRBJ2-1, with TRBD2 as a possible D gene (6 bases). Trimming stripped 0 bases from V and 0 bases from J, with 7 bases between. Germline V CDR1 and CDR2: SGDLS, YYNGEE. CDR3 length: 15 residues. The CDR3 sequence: CASSVGTISYNEQFF. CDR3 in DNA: TGTGCCAGCAGCGTAGGGACTATCTCCTACAATGAGCAGTTCTTC.

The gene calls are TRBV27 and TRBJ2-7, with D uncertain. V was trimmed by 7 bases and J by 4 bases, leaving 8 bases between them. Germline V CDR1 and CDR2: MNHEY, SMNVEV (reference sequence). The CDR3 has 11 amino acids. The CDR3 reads CASISGYEQYF. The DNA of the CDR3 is TGTGCCAGCATCTCCGGGTACGAGCAGTACTTC.

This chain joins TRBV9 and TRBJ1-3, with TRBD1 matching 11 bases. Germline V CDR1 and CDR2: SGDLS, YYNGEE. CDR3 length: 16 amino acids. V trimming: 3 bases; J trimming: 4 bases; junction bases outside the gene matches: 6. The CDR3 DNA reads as TGTGCCAGCAGCGCAATGGGACAGGGGGAAGGAAACACCATATATTTT. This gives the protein CASSAMGQGEGNTIYF.

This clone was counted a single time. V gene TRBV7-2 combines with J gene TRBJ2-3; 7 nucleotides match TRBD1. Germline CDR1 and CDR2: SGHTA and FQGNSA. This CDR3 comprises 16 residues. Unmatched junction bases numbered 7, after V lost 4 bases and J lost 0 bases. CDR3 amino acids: CASSYQGDPSTDTQYF. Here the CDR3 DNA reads TGTGCCAGCAGCTACCAGGGGGATCCTAGCACAGATACGCAGTATTTT.

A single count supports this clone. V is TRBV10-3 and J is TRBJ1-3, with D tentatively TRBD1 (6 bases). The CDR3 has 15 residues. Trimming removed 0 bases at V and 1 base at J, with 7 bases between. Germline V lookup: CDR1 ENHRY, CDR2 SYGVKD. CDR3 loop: CAISESRGSGNTIYF. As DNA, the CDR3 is TGTGCCATCAGTGAGTCGAGGGGGTCTGGAAACACCATATATTTT.

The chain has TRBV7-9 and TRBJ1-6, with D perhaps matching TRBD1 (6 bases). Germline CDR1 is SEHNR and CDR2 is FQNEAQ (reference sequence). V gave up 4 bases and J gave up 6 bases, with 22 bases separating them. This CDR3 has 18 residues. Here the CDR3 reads CASSSLRGSLKGNSPLHF. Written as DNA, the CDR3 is TGTGCCAGCAGCTCCCTTAGGGGGTCTTTAAAGGGTAATTCACCCCTCCACTTT.

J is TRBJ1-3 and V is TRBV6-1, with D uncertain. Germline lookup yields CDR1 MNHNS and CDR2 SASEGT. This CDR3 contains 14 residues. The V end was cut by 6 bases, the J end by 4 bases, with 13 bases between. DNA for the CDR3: TGTGCCAGCAGCTACACAGTTACGGGAAACACCATATATTTT. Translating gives CASSYTVTGNTIYF.

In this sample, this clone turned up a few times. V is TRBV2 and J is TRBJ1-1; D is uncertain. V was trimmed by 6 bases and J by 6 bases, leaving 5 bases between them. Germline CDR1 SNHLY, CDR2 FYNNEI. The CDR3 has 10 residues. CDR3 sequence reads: CASRTAEAFF. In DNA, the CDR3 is TGTGCCAGCAGAACGGCTGAAGCTTTCTTT.

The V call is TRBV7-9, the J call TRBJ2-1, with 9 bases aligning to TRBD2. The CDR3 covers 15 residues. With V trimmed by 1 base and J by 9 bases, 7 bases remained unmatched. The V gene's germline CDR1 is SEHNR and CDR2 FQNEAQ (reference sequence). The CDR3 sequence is CASSLVAGVTGEQFF. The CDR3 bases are TGTGCCAGCAGCTTAGTAGCGGGGGTAACAGGTGAGCAGTTCTTC.

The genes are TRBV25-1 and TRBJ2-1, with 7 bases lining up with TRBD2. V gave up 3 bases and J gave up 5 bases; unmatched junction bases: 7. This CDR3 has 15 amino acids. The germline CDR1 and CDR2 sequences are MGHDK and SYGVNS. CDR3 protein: CASSDTREPHNEQFF. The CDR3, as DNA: TGTGCCAGCAGTGATACGCGGGAGCCCCACAATGAGCAGTTCTTC.